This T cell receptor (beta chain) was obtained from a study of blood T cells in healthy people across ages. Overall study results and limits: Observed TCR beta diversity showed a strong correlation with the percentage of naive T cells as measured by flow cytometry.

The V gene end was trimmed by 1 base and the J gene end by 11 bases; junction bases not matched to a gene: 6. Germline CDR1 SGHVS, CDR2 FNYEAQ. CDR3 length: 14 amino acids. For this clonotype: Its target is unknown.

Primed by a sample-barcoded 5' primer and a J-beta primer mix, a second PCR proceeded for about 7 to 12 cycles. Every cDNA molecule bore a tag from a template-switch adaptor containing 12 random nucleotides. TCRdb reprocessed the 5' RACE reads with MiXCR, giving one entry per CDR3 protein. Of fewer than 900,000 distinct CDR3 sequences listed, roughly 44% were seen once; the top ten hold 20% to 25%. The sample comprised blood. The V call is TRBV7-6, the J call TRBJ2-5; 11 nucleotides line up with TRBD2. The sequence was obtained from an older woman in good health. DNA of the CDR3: TGTGCCAGCAGCTTAGACGTTTCTAGCGGGAGGCAGTACTTC. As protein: CASSLDVSSGRQYF.